This TCR beta chain was sequenced in a study of T-cell reconstitution after alpha-beta-depleted transplantation in children. The table lists this clonotype with many counts. Its specificity is not known. Study observations and caveats: Several hundred expanded graft clones reportedly supplied alpha-beta T cells about two months after transplant. Recipient T cells and thymic progenitors that survived were the source of the high TCRbeta diversity seen at day 60 in some patients. One year post-transplant, T-cell counts and diversity were largely derived from T cells produced anew.

With 3 bases removed from V and 7 bases from J, the gap between germline ends came to 10 bases. The CDR3 is 12 amino acids. Germline V gene lookup returns CDR1 SQVTM and CDR2 ANQGSEA. TCRbeta library construction was performed incorporating unique molecular identifiers. TCRdb fed the PCR reads into MiXCR, producing one record per CDR3 protein. There are fewer than 700,000 distinct CDR3 sequences in the sample; 10% to 15% occur only once, and around 2% lies in the top ten. This clonotype originated in a male patient between 10 and 17 years old who had a stem cell transplant for acute myeloid leukemia, so the T cells may come from the graft donor. Sequencing used PBMCs, mostly from graft donor cells, obtained 360 days after TCRalphabeta/CD19-depleted stem cell transplant. This chain connects TRBV29-1 to TRBJ2-1, with TRBD1 as a possible D gene (6 bases). The CDR3 here is CSVDRGSNEQFF. CDR3 DNA sequence: TGCAGCGTTGACAGGGGTTCAAATGAGCAGTTCTTC.